Described below is a single T cell receptor (beta chain) sequence and its context. The CDR3 has 17 residues. Germline CDR1 is MNHEY and CDR2 is SVGEGT. V dropped 6 bases and J dropped 0; count of bases not matched to a gene: 11. Primers used in a second PCR of about 6 to 11 cycles were a sample-barcoded 5' primer and a J-beta primer mix. From the 5' RACE reads, TCRdb called clonotypes with MiXCR, one entry per CDR3 protein. This repertoire shows roughly 2 million distinct CDR3 sequences, roughly 52% found once; its top ten account for roughly 2%. The data were obtained in a study of blood T cells in healthy people across ages.

The J gene is TRBJ2-3, the V gene TRBV6-2 or TRBV6-3; 8 bases line up with TRBD2. This TCR was sampled from a woman aged 35 to 49 in good health. The sample consisted of blood. The CDR3, as DNA: TGTGCCAGCAGCCAATGGGGTAGCGGGGCTAGCACAGATACGCAGTATTTT. It yields the protein CASSQWGSGASTDTQYF.